The T cell receptor beta chain under discussion was sequenced for a study of T-cell memory formation after mild COVID-19. TCRdb analysed the 5' RACE reads with MiXCR anew, one entry per CDR3 protein. The sample comprises about 560,000 distinct CDR3 sequences, about 20% of which are singletons, and approximately 8% rests with the top ten. This clonotype was recorded a few times. Germline V lookup: CDR1 SGHAT, CDR2 FQDESV (reference sequence). This CDR3 is 14 amino acids long. V lost 4 bases and J 0 bases, leaving 10 bases between the germline ends. The receptor was isolated from an adult woman who had mild COVID-19 (a few samples of this study predate the infection). Cell type and time point are not known. The source material was PBMCs or a T cell subset sorted from them (not recorded which). This rearrangement joins TRBV11-1 to TRBJ2-7; D uncertain. The CDR3 is CASSSPTSSYEQYF. Written as DNA, the CDR3 is TGTGCCAGCAGCTCCCCCACGAGCTCCTACGAGCAGTACTTC.